This T cell receptor beta chain was retrieved from a study of T-cell reconstitution after alpha-beta-depleted transplantation in children. Remarks on this clonotype: Its antigen is unknown.

The CDR3 totals 14 residues. V was shortened by 6 bases and J by 1 base, with 12 bases between the two germline ends. The study, taken as a whole, reports: Expanded graft clones, several hundred of them, were reportedly the source of alpha-beta T cells about two months after transplant.

This sample's TCRbeta library carried unique molecular identifier barcodes. One entry per CDR3 protein, called by TCRdb with MiXCR from the PCR reads. The data hold a few hundred thousand distinct CDR3 sequences, with 25% to 30% observed a single time. This material consisted of PBMCs, taken before TCRalphabeta/CD19-depleted stem cell transplant. This chain links TRBV12-3 or TRBV12-4 with TRBJ1-1, with D maybe TRBD1 (5 bases). The TCR sequence derives from a boy in the first two years of life with Wiskott-Aldrich syndrome, due to receive a stem cell transplant. The CDR3 reads CASSGTGKNTEAFF. CDR3 nucleotide sequence: TGTGCCAGCAGCGGGACGGGGAAGAACACTGAAGCTTTCTTT.